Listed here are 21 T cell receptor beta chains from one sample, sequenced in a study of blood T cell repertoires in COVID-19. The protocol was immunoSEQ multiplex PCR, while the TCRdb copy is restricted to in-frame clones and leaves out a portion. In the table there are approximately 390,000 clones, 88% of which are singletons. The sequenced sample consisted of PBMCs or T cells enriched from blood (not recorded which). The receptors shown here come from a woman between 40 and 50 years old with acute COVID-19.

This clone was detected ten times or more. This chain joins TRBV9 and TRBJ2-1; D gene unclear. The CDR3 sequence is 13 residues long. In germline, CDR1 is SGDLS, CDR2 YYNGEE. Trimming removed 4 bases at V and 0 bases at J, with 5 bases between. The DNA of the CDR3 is TGTGCCAGCAGCCCCAGCTCCTACAATGAGCAGTTCTTC. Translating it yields CASSPSSYNEQFF. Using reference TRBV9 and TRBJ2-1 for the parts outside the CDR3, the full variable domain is DSGVTQTPKHLITATGQRVTLRCSPRSGDLSVYWYQQSLDQGLQFLIQYYNGEERAKGNILERFSAQQFPDLHSELNLSSLELGDSALYFCASSPSSYNEQFFGPGTRLTVL.

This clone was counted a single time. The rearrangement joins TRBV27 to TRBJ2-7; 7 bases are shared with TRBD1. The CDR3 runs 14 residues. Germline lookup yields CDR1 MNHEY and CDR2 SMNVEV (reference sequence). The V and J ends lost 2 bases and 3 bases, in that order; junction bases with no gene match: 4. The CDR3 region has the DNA TGTGCCAGCAGTTTAGGGACAGTGAACTACGAGCAGTACTTC. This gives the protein CASSLGTVNYEQYF.

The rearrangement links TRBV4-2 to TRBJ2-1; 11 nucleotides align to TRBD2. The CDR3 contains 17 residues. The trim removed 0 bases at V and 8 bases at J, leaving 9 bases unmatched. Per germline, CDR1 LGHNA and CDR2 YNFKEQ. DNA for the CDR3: TGTGCCAGCAGCCAAGAAAGTAGCGGGGGGGCAGCCGATGAGCAGTTCTTC. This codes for CASSQESSGGAADEQFF.

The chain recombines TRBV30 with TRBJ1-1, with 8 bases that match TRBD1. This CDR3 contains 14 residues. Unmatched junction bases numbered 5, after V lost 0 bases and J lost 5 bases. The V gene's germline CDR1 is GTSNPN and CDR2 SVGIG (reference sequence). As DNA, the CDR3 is TGTGCCTGGAGTGTAGGACAGGGAGGGACTGAAGCTTTCTTT. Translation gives CAWSVGQGGTEAFF.

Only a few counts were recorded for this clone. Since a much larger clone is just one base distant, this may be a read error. In DNA form, the CDR3 reads TGTGCCAGCAGCCACGGGACAGCCTATGGCTACACCTTC. Its protein product is CASSHGTAYGYTF. This chain joins TRBV7-9 and TRBJ1-2; 7 bases match TRBD1. V lost 5 bases and J lost 4; bases outside the gene matches: 4. CDR1 is SEHNR and CDR2 is FQNEAQ in the germline V gene (reference sequence). This CDR3 contains 13 residues.

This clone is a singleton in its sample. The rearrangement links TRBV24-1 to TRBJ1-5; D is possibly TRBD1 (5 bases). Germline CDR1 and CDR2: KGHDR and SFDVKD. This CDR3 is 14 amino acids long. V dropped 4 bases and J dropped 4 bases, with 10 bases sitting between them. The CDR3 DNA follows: TGTGCCACCAGTGACTCGACAGAAAATCAGCCCCAGCATTTT. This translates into CATSDSTENQPQHF.

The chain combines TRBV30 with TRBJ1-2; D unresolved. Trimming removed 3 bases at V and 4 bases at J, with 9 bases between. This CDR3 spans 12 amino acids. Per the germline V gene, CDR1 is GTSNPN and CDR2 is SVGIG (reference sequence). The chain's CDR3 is CAWRHHTYGYTF. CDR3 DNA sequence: TGTGCCTGGAGACACCACACCTATGGCTACACCTTC.

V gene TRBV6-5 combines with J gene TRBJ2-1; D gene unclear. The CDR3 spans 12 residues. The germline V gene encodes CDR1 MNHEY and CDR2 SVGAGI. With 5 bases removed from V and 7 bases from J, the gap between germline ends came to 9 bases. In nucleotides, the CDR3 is TGTGCCAGCAGTAGCTATACGAATGAGCAGTTCTTC. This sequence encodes CASSSYTNEQFF.

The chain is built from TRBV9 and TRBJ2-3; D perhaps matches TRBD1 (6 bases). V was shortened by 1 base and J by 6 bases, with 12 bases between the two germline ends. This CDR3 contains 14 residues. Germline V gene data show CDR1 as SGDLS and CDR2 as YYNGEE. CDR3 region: CASSVTGRPDTQYF. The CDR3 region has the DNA TGTGCCAGCAGCGTAACAGGGAGACCCGATACGCAGTATTTT.

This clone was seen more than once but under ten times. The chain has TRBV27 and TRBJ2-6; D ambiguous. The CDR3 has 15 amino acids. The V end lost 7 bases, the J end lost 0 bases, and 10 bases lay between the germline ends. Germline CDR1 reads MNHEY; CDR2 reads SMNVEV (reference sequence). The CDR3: CASTRRSSGANVLTF. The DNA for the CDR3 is TGTGCCAGCACGAGAAGGAGCTCTGGGGCCAACGTCCTGACTTTC.

The CDR3 region is CASSQGRASGASTDTQYF. The CDR3 nucleotides are TGCGCCAGCAGCCAAGGTCGGGCTAGCGGGGCTAGCACAGATACGCAGTATTTT. V usage is TRBV4-1 and J usage is TRBJ2-3; TRBD2 agrees at 9 bases. Germline V gene data show CDR1 as MGHRA and CDR2 as YSYEKL. The CDR3 is 18 amino acids. With 1 base clipped from V and 0 bases from J, the junction kept 8 bases outside the gene matches.

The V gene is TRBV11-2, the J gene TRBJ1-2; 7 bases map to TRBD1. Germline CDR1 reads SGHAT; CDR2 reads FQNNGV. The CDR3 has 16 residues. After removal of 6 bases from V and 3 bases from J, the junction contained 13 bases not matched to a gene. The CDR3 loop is CASSRTGSFGDYGYTF. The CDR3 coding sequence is TGTGCCAGCAGTAGGACAGGCTCATTTGGGGACTATGGCTACACCTTC.

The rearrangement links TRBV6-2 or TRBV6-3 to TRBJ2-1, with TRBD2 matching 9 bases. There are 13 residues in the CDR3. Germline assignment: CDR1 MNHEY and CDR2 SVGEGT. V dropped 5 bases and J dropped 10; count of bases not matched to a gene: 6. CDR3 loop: CASSSPAGGEQFF. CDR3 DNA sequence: TGTGCCAGCAGTAGCCCAGCGGGGGGCGAGCAGTTCTTC.

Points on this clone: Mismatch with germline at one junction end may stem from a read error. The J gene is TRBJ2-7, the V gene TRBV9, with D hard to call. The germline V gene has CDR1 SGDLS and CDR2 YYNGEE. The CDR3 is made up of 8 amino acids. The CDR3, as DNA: TGTGCCAGCAGCGCGCGGCTCTTC. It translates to CASSARLF.

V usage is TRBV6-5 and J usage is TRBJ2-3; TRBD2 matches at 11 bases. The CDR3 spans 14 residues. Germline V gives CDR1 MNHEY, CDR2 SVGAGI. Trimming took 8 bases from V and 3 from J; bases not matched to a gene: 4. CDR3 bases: TGTGCCAGCCACCGACTAGCGGGGACAGATACGCAGTATTTT. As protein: CASHRLAGTDTQYF.

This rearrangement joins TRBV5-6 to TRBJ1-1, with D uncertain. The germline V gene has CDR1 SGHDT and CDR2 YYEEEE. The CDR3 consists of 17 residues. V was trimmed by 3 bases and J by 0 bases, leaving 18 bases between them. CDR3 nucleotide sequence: TGTGCCAGCAGCTCCCCGGGCCCCAGGACTCTGAACACTGAAGCTTTCTTT. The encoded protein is CASSSPGPRTLNTEAFF.

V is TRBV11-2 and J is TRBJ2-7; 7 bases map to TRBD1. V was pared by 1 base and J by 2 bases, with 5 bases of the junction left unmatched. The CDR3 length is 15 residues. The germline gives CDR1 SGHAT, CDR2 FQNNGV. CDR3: CASSLVRGRAYEQYF. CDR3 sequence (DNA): TGTGCCAGCAGCTTAGTGAGGGGGCGGGCCTACGAGCAGTACTTC.

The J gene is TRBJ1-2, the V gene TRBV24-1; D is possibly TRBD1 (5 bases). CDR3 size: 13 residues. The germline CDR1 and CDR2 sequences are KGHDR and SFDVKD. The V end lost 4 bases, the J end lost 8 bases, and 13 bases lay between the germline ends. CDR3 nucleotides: TGTGCCACCAGTGACCCCCAGGGTGGAGGCTACACCTTC. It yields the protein CATSDPQGGGYTF.

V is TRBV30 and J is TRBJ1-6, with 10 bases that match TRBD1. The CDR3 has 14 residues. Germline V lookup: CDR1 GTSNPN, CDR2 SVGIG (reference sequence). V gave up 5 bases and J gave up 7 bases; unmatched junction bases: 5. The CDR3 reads CAWDPGQGNSPLHF. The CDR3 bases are TGTGCCTGGGATCCGGGACAGGGGAATTCACCCCTCCACTTT.

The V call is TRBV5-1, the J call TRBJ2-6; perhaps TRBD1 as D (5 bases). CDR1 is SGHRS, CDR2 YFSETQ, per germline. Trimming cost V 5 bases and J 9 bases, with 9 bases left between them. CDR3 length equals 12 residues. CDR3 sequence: CASRSDSNVLTF. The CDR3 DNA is TGCGCCAGCAGATCAGACAGCAACGTCCTGACTTTC. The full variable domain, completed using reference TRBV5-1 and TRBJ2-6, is KAGVTQTPRYLIKTRGQQVTLSCSPISGHRSVSWYQQTPGQGLQFLFEYFSETQRNKGNFPGRFSGRQFSNSRSEMNVSTLELGDSALYLCASRSDSNVLTFGAGSRLTVL.

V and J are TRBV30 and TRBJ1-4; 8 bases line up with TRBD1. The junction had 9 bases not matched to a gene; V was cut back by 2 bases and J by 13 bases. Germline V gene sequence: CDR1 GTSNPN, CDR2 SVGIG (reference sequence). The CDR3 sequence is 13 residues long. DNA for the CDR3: TGTGCCTGGAGTAACGACAGGGGCGGAGGACTGTTTTTT. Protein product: CAWSNDRGGGLFF.